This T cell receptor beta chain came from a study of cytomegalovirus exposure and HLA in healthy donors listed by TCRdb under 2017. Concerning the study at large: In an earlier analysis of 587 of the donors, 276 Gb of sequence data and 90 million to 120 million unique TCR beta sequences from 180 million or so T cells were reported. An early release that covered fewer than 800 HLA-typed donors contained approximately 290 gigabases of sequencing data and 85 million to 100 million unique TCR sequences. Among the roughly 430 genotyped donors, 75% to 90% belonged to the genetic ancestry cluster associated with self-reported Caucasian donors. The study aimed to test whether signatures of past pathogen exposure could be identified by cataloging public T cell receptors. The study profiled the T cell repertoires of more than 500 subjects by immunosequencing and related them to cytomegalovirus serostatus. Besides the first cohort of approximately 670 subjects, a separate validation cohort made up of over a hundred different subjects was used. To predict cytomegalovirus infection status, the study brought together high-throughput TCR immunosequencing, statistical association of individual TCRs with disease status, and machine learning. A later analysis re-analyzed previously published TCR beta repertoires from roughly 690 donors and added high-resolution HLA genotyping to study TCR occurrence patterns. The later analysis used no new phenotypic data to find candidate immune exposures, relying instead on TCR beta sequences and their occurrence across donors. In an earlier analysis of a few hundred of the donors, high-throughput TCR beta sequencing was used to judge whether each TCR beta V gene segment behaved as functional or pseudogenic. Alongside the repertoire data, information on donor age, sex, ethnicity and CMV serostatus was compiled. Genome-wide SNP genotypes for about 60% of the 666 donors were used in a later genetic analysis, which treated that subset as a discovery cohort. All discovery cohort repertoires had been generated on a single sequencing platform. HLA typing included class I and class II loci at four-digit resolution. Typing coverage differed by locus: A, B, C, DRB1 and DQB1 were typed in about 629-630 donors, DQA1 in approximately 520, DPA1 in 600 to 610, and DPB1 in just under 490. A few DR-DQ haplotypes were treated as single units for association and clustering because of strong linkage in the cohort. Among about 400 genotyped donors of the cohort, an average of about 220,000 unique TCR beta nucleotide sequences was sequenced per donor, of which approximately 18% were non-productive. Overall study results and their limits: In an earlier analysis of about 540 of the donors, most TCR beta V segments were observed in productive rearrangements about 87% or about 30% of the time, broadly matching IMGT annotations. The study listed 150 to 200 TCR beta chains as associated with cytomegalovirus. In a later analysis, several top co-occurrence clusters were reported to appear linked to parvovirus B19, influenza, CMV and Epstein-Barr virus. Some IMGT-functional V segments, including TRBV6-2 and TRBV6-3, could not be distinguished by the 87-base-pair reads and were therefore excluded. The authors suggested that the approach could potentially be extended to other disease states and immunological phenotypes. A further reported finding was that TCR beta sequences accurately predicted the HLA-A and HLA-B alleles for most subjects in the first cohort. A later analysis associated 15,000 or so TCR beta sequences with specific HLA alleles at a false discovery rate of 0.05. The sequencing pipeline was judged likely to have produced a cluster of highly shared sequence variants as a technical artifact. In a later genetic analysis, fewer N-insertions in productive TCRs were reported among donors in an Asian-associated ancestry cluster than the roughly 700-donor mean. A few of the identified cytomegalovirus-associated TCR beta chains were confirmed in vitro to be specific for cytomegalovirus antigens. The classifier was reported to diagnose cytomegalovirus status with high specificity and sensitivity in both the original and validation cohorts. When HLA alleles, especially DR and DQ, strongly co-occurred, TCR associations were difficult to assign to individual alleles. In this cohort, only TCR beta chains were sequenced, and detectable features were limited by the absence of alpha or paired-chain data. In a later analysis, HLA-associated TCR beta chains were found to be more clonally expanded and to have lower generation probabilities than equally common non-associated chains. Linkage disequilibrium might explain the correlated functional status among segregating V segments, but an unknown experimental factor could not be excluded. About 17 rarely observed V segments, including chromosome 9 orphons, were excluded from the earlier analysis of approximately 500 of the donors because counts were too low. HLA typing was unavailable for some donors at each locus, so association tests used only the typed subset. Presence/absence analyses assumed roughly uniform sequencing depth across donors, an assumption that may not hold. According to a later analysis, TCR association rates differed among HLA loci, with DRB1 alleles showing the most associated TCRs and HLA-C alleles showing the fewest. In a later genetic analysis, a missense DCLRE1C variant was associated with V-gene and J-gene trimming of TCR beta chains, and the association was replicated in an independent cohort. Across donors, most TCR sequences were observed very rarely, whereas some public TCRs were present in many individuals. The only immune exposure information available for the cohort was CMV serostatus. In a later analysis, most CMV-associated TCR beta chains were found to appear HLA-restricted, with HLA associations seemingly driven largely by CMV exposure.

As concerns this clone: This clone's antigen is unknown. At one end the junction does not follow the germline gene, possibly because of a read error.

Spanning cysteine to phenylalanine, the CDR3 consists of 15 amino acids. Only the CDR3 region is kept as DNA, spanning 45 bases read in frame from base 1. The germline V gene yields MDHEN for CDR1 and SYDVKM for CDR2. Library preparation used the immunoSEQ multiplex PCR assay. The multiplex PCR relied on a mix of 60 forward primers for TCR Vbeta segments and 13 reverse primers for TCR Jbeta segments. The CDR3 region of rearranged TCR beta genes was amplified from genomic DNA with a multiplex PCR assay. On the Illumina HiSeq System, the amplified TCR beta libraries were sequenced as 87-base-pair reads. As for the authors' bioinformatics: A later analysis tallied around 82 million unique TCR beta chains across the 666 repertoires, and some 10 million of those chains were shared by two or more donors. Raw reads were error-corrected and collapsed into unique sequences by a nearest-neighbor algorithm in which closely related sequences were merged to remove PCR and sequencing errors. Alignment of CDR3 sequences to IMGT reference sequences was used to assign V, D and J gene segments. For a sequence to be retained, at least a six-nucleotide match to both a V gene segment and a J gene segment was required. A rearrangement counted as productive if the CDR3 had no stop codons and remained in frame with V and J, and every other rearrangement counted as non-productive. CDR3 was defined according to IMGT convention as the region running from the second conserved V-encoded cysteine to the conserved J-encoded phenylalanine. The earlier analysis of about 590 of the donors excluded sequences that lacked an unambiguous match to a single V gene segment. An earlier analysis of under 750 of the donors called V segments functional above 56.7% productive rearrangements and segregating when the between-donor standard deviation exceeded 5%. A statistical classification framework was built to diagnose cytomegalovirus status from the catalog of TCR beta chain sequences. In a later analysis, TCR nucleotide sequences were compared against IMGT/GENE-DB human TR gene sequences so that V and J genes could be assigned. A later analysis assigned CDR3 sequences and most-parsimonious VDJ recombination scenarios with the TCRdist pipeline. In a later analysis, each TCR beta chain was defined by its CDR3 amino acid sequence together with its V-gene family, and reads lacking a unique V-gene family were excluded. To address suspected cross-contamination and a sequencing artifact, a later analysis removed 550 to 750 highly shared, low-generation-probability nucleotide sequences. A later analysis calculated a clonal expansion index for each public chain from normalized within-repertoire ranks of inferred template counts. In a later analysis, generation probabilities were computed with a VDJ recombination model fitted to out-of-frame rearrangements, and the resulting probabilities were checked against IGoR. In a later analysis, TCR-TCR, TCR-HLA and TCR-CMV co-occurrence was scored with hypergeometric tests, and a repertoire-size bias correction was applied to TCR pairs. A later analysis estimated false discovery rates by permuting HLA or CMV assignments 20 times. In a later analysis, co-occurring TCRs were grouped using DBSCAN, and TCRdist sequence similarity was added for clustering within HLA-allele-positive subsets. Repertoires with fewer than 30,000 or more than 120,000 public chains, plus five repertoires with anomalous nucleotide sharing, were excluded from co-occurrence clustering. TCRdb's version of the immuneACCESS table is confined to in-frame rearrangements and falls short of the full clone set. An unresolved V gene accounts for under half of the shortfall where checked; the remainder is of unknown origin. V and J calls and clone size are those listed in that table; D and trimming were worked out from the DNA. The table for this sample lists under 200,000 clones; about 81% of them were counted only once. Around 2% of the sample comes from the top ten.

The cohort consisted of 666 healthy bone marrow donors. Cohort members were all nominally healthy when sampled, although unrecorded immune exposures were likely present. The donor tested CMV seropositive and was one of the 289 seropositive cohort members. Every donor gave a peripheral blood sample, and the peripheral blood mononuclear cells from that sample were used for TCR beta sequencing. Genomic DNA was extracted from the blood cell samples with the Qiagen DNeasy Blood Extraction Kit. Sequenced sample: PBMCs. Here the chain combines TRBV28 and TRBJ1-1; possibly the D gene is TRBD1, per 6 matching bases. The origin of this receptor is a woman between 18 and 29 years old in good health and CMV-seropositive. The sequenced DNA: TGTGCCAGCAGGTTATACAGGGTCGAGAACACTGAAGCTTTCTTT. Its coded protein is CASRLYRVENTEAFF. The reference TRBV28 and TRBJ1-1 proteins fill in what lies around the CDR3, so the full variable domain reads DVKVTQSSRYLVKRTGEKVFLECVQDMDHENMFWYRQDPGLGLRLIYFSYDVKMKEKGDIPEGYSVSREKKERFSLILESASTNQTSMYLCASRLYRVENTEAFFGQGTRLTVV.